The clone carrying this TCR beta chain came up many times. As yet, its antigen is unknown. Primed by a sample-barcoded 5' primer and a J-beta primer mix, a second PCR proceeded for about 7 to 11 cycles. One entry per CDR3 protein results from TCRdb running MiXCR on the 5' RACE reads. The top ten hold approximately 15% of the sample, which has 850,000 or so distinct CDR3 sequences, more than 25% seen once. The data stem from a study of blood T cells in healthy people across ages. Study-level findings and limits: Per million T cells, TCR beta diversity dropped roughly linearly as age increased. Donor CMV status, an unknown factor, possibly confounded changes in expanded clonotypes. Long-lived donors exceeded aged donors in naive CD4+ cells and diversity.

There are 14 residues in the CDR3. Trimming at V came to 5 bases and at J to 4 bases, leaving 7 bases not matched to a gene. Germline CDR1 SSHAT, CDR2 FNYEAQ (reference sequence). The chain combines TRBV7-7 with TRBJ2-5, with TRBD2 identical over 7 bases. The source material was blood. The receptor comes from a woman older than 75 in good health. The CDR3: CASSRPGGTETQYF. In nucleotides, the CDR3 is TGTGCCAGCAGCCGCCCGGGAGGCACAGAGACCCAGTACTTC.